This T cell receptor beta chain was documented in a study of blood T cells in healthy people across ages. Overall study results and limits: PBMCs went unsorted, and a conclusive naive versus antigen-experienced comparison was therefore prevented.

For this clonotype: Its matching antigen is unknown.

The CDR3 is 13 residues long. CDR1 is SGHTA and CDR2 is FQGNSA in the germline V gene. It was with a sample-barcoded 5' primer and a J-beta primer mix that a second PCR of roughly 7 to 12 cycles was run. TCRdb reprocessed the 5' RACE reads via MiXCR and lists one record per CDR3 protein. The sample lists about 930,000 distinct CDR3 sequences; 25% to 30% were seen once. These data were likewise used in another study, on T cells of mothers and their children. That study adds: Overlap in related mother-child pairs always slightly exceeded unrelated pairs, never significantly.

J is TRBJ1-5 and V is TRBV7-2; 7 positions match TRBD1. With the DNA end fitting TRBJ2-3 better, the J assignment may be wrong. This TCR was sampled from a woman in her 40s in good health. The sample comprised blood. The CDR3 DNA sequence: TGTGCCAGCAGCTTTCACAGGGGCCAGCCCCAGTATTTT. It yields the protein CASSFHRGQPQYF.